This passage covers 29 T cell receptor beta chains from one sample sequenced in a study of blood T cell repertoires in COVID-19. Here immunoSEQ multiplex PCR was the method, and the copy in TCRdb shows in-frame clones only, minus some. This table holds under 200,000 clones, about 88% found once. Sequenced material: peripheral blood. These receptors were collected from a man aged 65 to 85 with active or convalescent COVID-19.

The CDR3 here is CASSRGALPTDTQYF. DNA for the CDR3: TGCGCCAGCAGCCGTGGGGCACTACCCACAGATACGCAGTATTTT. The V gene is TRBV4-3, the J gene TRBJ2-3, with a possible D match to TRBD1 (5 bases). Trimming removed 4 bases from V and 2 bases from J, with 13 bases in between. The V gene's germline CDR1 is LGHNA and CDR2 YSLEER. The length of the CDR3 is 15 residues.

V and J are TRBV6-2 or TRBV6-3 and TRBJ2-1; D is ambiguous. The CDR3 totals 15 residues. Germline values: CDR1 MNHEY, CDR2 SVGEGT. The V end was cut by 7 bases, the J end by 0 bases, with 13 bases between. The CDR3 sequence is CASTPLLLSYNEQFF. The CDR3 DNA sequence: TGTGCCAGCACCCCGTTACTTCTCTCCTACAATGAGCAGTTCTTC.

This chain links TRBV27 with TRBJ2-7; no definite D call. V was clipped by 7 bases and J by 4 bases, with 17 bases between them. The germline V gene has CDR1 MNHEY and CDR2 SMNVEV (reference sequence). CDR3 length: 14 residues. CDR3 nucleotides: TGTGCCAGCAACCCAAACGGTCGTCTGTACGAGCAGTACTTC. This translates into CASNPNGRLYEQYF.

This chain links TRBV5-6 with TRBJ2-2; TRBD2 matches at 9 bases. The length of the CDR3 is 14 residues. V was pared by 0 bases and J by 6 bases, with 0 bases of the junction left unmatched. From germline, CDR1 is SGHDT and CDR2 YYEEEE. The CDR3 here is CASSLASGAGELFF. DNA of the CDR3: TGTGCCAGCAGCTTGGCTAGCGGGGCCGGGGAGCTGTTTTTT. Complete variable domain (other parts from reference TRBV5-6 and TRBJ2-2): DAGVTQSPTHLIKTRGQQVTLRCSPKSGHDTVSWYQQALGQGPQFIFQYYEEEERQRGNFPDRFSGHQFPNYSSELNVNALLLGDSALYLCASSLASGAGELFFGEGSRLTVL.

This clone was found once. V and J are TRBV9 and TRBJ2-1; 9 nucleotides match TRBD2. This CDR3 comprises 19 residues. Trimming at V came to 4 bases and at J to 0 bases, leaving 14 bases not matched to a gene. Germline-derived CDR1 and CDR2 are SGDLS and YYNGEE. CDR3 sequence reads: CASSPTLASGTSSYNEQFF. In DNA form, the CDR3 reads TGTGCCAGCAGCCCCACTTTGGCTAGCGGGACAAGCTCCTACAATGAGCAGTTCTTC.

The gene calls are TRBV28 and TRBJ1-2; 8 nucleotides match TRBD1. Germline V CDR1 and CDR2: MDHEN, SYDVKM. This CDR3 is 12 amino acids long. The V gene end was trimmed by 5 bases and the J gene end by 8 bases; junction bases not matched to a gene: 4. CDR3: CASSPPGGGYTF. CDR3 nucleotide sequence: TGTGCCAGCAGTCCTCCAGGGGGCGGCTACACCTTC.

The V gene is TRBV7-9, the J gene TRBJ2-5, with 7 bases matching TRBD1. This CDR3 comprises 17 residues. Germline CDR1 is SEHNR and CDR2 is FQNEAQ (reference sequence). J gave up 4 bases and V 2 bases, and 13 bases lay outside the gene matches. DNA for the CDR3: TGTGCCAGCAGCTTATTCAGGGGGTCGTTTAATTTAGAGACCCAGTACTTC. This codes for CASSLFRGSFNLETQYF.

The chain carries TRBV10-3 and TRBJ2-7, with 8 bases aligning to TRBD1. Losses at the gene ends were 4 bases for V and 4 bases for J; bases not matched to a gene: 6. The CDR3 is 14 residues long. Germline CDR1 reads ENHRY; CDR2 reads SYGVKD. CDR3 bases: TGTGCCATCAGTGGGGCAGGGGGCGCGTACGAGCAGTACTTC. Translated: CAISGAGGAYEQYF.

The chain recombines TRBV6-1 with TRBJ2-7; 10 bases agree with TRBD1. CDR1 and CDR2 (germline): MNHNS, SASEGT. This CDR3 has 14 amino acids. Trimming took 6 bases from V and 3 from J; bases not matched to a gene: 5. CDR3 in DNA: TGTGCCAGCAGGGGGACAGGGGTAAGCTACGAGCAGTACTTC. Encoded protein: CASRGTGVSYEQYF.

This rearrangement joins TRBV19 to TRBJ2-7; maybe TRBD1 (6 bases). Germline loops: CDR1 LNHDA, CDR2 SQIVND (reference sequence). Deletions cut 5 bases from V and 0 bases from J, with 20 bases between. This CDR3 has 17 amino acids. The CDR3, as DNA: TGTGCCAGTAGTCCCGTTCCGACAGGAACCACCTCCTACGAGCAGTACTTC. Its translation: CASSPVPTGTTSYEQYF.

This chain connects TRBV12-5 to TRBJ2-5, with 10 positions matching TRBD2. The V gene end was trimmed by 6 bases and the J gene end by 2 bases; junction bases not matched to a gene: 6. Germline V lookup: CDR1 LGHNT, CDR2 FRNRAP. This CDR3 has 15 residues. The CDR3 DNA is TGTGCTAGTGGACCAGGACTAGCGGTACAAGAGACCCAGTACTTC. It yields the protein CASGPGLAVQETQYF. Full variable domain (missing parts from reference TRBV12-5 and TRBJ2-5): DARVTQTPRHKVTEMGQEVTMRCQPILGHNTVFWYRQTMMQGLELLAYFRNRAPLDDSGMPKDRFSAEMPDATLATLKIQPSEPRDSAVYFCASGPGLAVQETQYFGPGTRLLVL.

This clone was counted a few times. The sample has other DNA sequences that encode this CDR3 too. This CDR3 reads CASSESRGSYNEQFF. The DNA of the CDR3 is TGCGCCAGCAGTGAGTCGAGAGGCTCCTACAATGAGCAGTTCTTC. V usage is TRBV10-1 and J usage is TRBJ2-1; D gene uncertain. The CDR3 is made up of 15 amino acids. Trimming pared 0 bases from V and 0 bases from J, leaving 6 bases between. Per the germline V gene, CDR1 is WNHNN and CDR2 is SYGVQD (reference sequence).

This clone was counted only a few times. The chain recombines TRBV10-3 with TRBJ1-2; a possible D gene is TRBD1 (5 bases). The CDR3 sequence is 14 residues long. The V end lost 0 bases, the J end lost 6 bases, and 11 bases lay between the germline ends. Per the germline V gene, CDR1 is ENHRY and CDR2 is SYGVKD. The CDR3: CAISESSGADGYTF. The CDR3 coding sequence is TGTGCCATCAGTGAGTCGAGTGGGGCGGATGGCTACACCTTC.

In the case of this clone: The DNA is omitted, as the CDR3 cannot be located on it reliably, and the CDR3 follows TCRdb's listing. The chain is built from TRBV21-1 and TRBJ2-7; the table's D call, TRBD2, was not checked against the DNA. TRBV21-1 is a pseudogene. Inclusive of both ends, the CDR3 amounts to 16 amino acids. The CDR3 here is CASLCWGSGSSCEQYF.

V is TRBV24-1 and J is TRBJ2-1; D may be TRBD1 (6 bases). There are 14 residues in the CDR3. Germline-derived CDR1 and CDR2 are KGHDR and SFDVKD. V was pared by 2 bases and J by 9 bases, with 13 bases between. CDR3: CATSDSLQGAEQFF. The CDR3 coding sequence is TGTGCCACCAGTGATTCCCTACAGGGCGCTGAGCAGTTCTTC.

This chain joins TRBV21-1 and TRBJ2-7; TRBD1, the table's D call, was not compared with the DNA. TRBV21-1 is a pseudogene. The CDR3 covers 17 residues. In DNA, the CDR3 is TGTGCCAGCAGGGGATCGGCCAGGGCAGTTATATTTTACGAGCAGTACTTC. The encoded protein is CASRGSARAVIFYEQYF.

The rearrangement uses TRBV7-6 and TRBJ2-5; 7 positions match TRBD1. CDR3 length: 16 residues. Per germline, CDR1 SGHVS and CDR2 FNYEAQ. Trimming cost V 1 base and J 0 bases; bases outside gene matches: 5. CDR3 loop: CASSLGQGLYQETQYF. CDR3 DNA: TGTGCCAGCAGCTTAGGACAGGGCCTGTACCAAGAGACCCAGTACTTC.

This chain connects TRBV18 to TRBJ2-7; 12 bases align to TRBD2. The V gene's germline CDR1 is KGHSH and CDR2 LQKENI. There are 17 residues in the CDR3. J was trimmed by 4 bases and V by 1 base; bases with no gene match: 8. This chain's CDR3 is CASSPLSTSGSLYEQYF. The CDR3 bases are TGTGCCAGCTCACCACTGTCGACTAGCGGGAGTCTGTACGAGCAGTACTTC.

The chain recombines TRBV7-2 with TRBJ2-2; D may be TRBD2 (5 bases). This CDR3 is built from 15 residues. CDR1 and CDR2 from the germline V gene are SGHTA and FQGNSA. V lost 1 base, J lost 6 bases, and 12 bases lay in between. The CDR3 DNA reads TGTGCCAGCAGCTTAGGACTACGCTTGTCCGGGGAGCTGTTTTTT. Translated, it gives CASSLGLRLSGELFF.

This rearrangement joins TRBV28 to TRBJ1-6; D call uncertain. Germline loops: CDR1 MDHEN, CDR2 SYDVKM. V was cut by 3 bases and J by 2 bases, with 11 bases left in between. This CDR3 region has 16 residues. CDR3 loop: CASSLTRFPYNSPLHF. CDR3 DNA sequence: TGTGCCAGCAGTTTGACGAGGTTTCCCTATAATTCACCCCTCCACTTT.

The chain is built from TRBV5-4 and TRBJ2-3; TRBD1 matches 7 bases. This CDR3 is built from 14 residues. Germline values: CDR1 SGHNT, CDR2 YYREEE (reference sequence). The junction had 7 bases not matched to a gene; V was cut back by 5 bases and J by 4 bases. The CDR3 DNA reads as TGTGCCAGCAGACCGGGACAGTACGCAGATACGCAGTATTTT. Residues: CASRPGQYADTQYF.

The chain couples TRBV5-4 to TRBJ1-1; D possibly corresponds to TRBD1 (5 bases). CDR3 length: 14 residues. Trimming cost V 5 bases and J 1 base, with 12 bases left between them. CDR1 and CDR2 (germline): SGHNT, YYREEE (reference sequence). CDR3 bases: TGTGCCAGCAGAAGGGGACTTGAGAACACTGAAGCTTTCTTT. The encoded protein is CASRRGLENTEAFF.

This sequence joins TRBV6-5 and TRBJ1-5; 9 positions agree with TRBD1. The germline gives CDR1 MNHEY, CDR2 SVGAGI. CDR3 length: 14 amino acids. Trimming at V came to 5 bases and at J to 5 bases, leaving 4 bases not matched to a gene. The CDR3 nucleotides read TGTGCCAGCAGTCAGACAGGGGGTTATCAGCCCCAGCATTTT. This encodes CASSQTGGYQPQHF.

The chain links TRBV6-5 to TRBJ2-7, with 11 bases lining up with TRBD2. The V gene's germline CDR1 is MNHEY and CDR2 SVGAGI. The CDR3 consists of 14 residues. J was trimmed by 1 base and V by 7 bases; bases with no gene match: 3. Here the CDR3 reads CASNPSGGSYEQYF. CDR3 nucleotides: TGTGCCAGCAACCCTAGCGGGGGGTCCTACGAGCAGTACTTC.

This clone was recorded only once. The chain uses TRBV15 and TRBJ2-1; 12 bases fit TRBD2. Germline assignment: CDR1 LNHNV and CDR2 YYDKDF (reference sequence). The CDR3 contains 15 residues. J gave up 5 bases and V 4 bases, and 3 bases lay outside the gene matches. CDR3: CATSTRTSGDNEQFF. The CDR3 DNA sequence: TGTGCCACCAGCACTCGGACTAGCGGGGACAATGAGCAGTTCTTC.

V gene TRBV24-1 combines with J gene TRBJ1-2; the D is unclear. The V end lost 5 bases, the J end lost 0 bases, and 9 bases lay between the germline ends. Germline-derived CDR1 and CDR2 are KGHDR and SFDVKD. The CDR3 totals 14 residues. CDR3 sequence (DNA): TGTGCCACCAGTGCGCACAGCTCTAACTATGGCTACACCTTC. Encoded protein: CATSAHSSNYGYTF.

This chain uses TRBV5-1 with TRBJ2-5, with 8 bases identical to TRBD2. CDR3 length: 16 amino acids. Germline V gene sequence: CDR1 SGHRS, CDR2 YFSETQ. The junction had 11 bases not matched to a gene; V was cut back by 4 bases and J by 3 bases. The DNA for the CDR3 is TGCGCCAGCAGCCCGGGGGGAGCGGGAGTCGAAGAGACCCAGTACTTC. This translates into CASSPGGAGVEETQYF.

The V and J genes are TRBV2 and TRBJ1-6, with D uncertain. Germline V gene sequence: CDR1 SNHLY, CDR2 FYNNEI. This CDR3 spans 11 amino acids. Trimming pared 0 bases from V and 14 bases from J, leaving 5 bases between. DNA of the CDR3: TGTGCCAGCAGTGAAGCCCAATCCCTCCACTTT. Its protein is CASSEAQSLHF.

The V and J genes are TRBV20-1 and TRBJ2-3; the D is unclear. The germline V and J ends were trimmed by 3 bases and 2 bases, with 12 bases remaining between them. CDR3 size: 14 residues. CDR1 is DFQATT and CDR2 is SNEGSKA in the germline V gene (reference sequence). The CDR3 here is CSASGATATDTQYF. The CDR3 nucleotides read TGCAGTGCTAGTGGTGCTACCGCCACAGATACGCAGTATTTT.